Following are 13 T cell receptor beta chains from one sample sequenced in a study of CD8 T cells in Susac syndrome. Random hexamers were used to reverse transcribe an amount of roughly 0.5 to 1 ug RNA. Each CDR3 protein is one row after TCRdb ran MiXCR on the immunoSEQ multiplex PCR reads. The table records more than 55,000 distinct CDR3 sequences, around 96% of them present only once. Sequenced input: CD4+ T cells from PBMCs. Receptor source: a human donor with multiple sclerosis.

This chain links TRBV27 with TRBJ2-2; 8 bases are a match to TRBD2. Per germline, CDR1 MNHEY and CDR2 SMNVEV (reference sequence). Trimming cost V 6 bases and J 1 base; bases outside gene matches: 1. The CDR3 has 14 amino acids. The CDR3 DNA is TGTGCCAGCAGGACTAGCGAGAACACCGGGGAGCTGTTTTTT. Translation gives CASRTSENTGELFF.

The chain couples TRBV5-1 to TRBJ2-5, with 7 nucleotides matching TRBD2. Germline lookup yields CDR1 SGHRS and CDR2 YFSETQ. V dropped 4 bases and J dropped 1; count of bases not matched to a gene: 13. This CDR3 is 17 amino acids long. The CDR3 here is CASSISLERGAQETQYF. CDR3 nucleotides: TGCGCCAGCAGCATATCTCTGGAGCGGGGTGCCCAAGAGACCCAGTACTTC.

The chain's CDR3 is CASRTLKQGEAGYTF. The CDR3 DNA is TGTGCCAGCCGAACCTTAAAACAGGGGGAGGCTGGCTACACCTTC. V usage is TRBV6-1 and J usage is TRBJ1-2; 8 bases fit TRBD1. The CDR3 totals 15 residues. Trimming at V came to 8 bases and at J to 7 bases, leaving 15 bases not matched to a gene. Germline lookup yields CDR1 MNHNS and CDR2 SASEGT.

This rearrangement joins TRBV29-1 to TRBJ2-7, with 7 bases fitting TRBD1. V gave up 7 bases and J gave up 2 bases; unmatched junction bases: 5. The CDR3 runs 12 residues. Germline-derived CDR1 and CDR2 are SQVTM and ANQGSEA. The CDR3 region has the DNA TGCAGCGGTATTGGGACAGCCTACGAGCAGTACTTC. Protein: CSGIGTAYEQYF.

The genes are TRBV2 and TRBJ1-5, with 8 nucleotides matching TRBD1. Trimming cost V 4 bases and J 4 bases; bases outside gene matches: 0. The CDR3 runs 13 residues. Germline V lookup: CDR1 SNHLY, CDR2 FYNNEI. Here the CDR3 DNA reads TGTGCCAGCAGTGGGACAGGGAATCAGCCCCAGCATTTT. It codes for CASSGTGNQPQHF.

This chain joins TRBV6-6 and TRBJ2-7; 9 bases agree with TRBD1. J was trimmed by 4 bases and V by 6 bases; bases with no gene match: 4. CDR1 is MNHNY and CDR2 is SVGAGI in the germline V gene (reference sequence). The CDR3 runs to 13 residues. This CDR3 reads CASRGGQGYEQYF. The CDR3 nucleotides read TGTGCCAGCAGGGGCGGACAGGGGTACGAGCAGTACTTC.

V gene TRBV15 combines with J gene TRBJ1-2; D uncertain. Germline CDR1 and CDR2: LNHNV and YYDKDF (reference sequence). The CDR3 covers 17 residues. Trimming stripped 0 bases from V and 0 bases from J, with 14 bases between. The CDR3 DNA reads TGTGCCACCAGCAGAGACCGCCTCGGGCAAGCTAACTATGGCTACACCTTC. Protein sequence: CATSRDRLGQANYGYTF.

This rearrangement joins TRBV30 to TRBJ2-5; D is perhaps TRBD2 (6 bases). Germline V lookup: CDR1 GTSNPN, CDR2 SVGIG (reference sequence). V lost 6 bases to trimming and J lost 1 base, with 12 bases between them. This CDR3 is 13 amino acids long. In DNA, the CDR3 is TGTGCCTGCTCGGGGGATTTCCAAGAGACCCAGTACTTC. Protein sequence: CACSGDFQETQYF.

The chain links TRBV30 to TRBJ1-2; TRBD1 aligns across 8 bases. Germline-derived CDR1 and CDR2 are GTSNPN and SVGIG (reference sequence). Trimming took 5 bases from V and 4 from J; bases not matched to a gene: 6. CDR3 size: 13 residues. DNA of the CDR3: TGTGCCTGGGGCCGGGACAGGCCCTATGGCTACACCTTC. It specifies CAWGRDRPYGYTF.

The chain employs TRBV29-1 and TRBJ1-2; a weak D match, TRBD1 (6 bases). Trimming took off 2 bases at V and 4 bases at J, with 14 bases between the two ends. The CDR3 totals 14 residues. The germline V gene encodes CDR1 SQVTM and CDR2 ANQGSEA. The CDR3: CSVESAGAGYGYTF. The CDR3 DNA reads TGCAGCGTTGAATCGGCGGGGGCGGGCTATGGCTACACCTTC.

The chain combines TRBV20-1 with TRBJ2-7; TRBD2 aligns across 7 bases. The V segment lost 3 bases and the J segment 3 bases; nucleotides outside the gene matches: 5. Germline loops: CDR1 DFQATT, CDR2 SNEGSKA (reference sequence). The CDR3 covers 13 residues. CDR3 coding DNA: TGCAGTGCTAGTTCGGGGGGAGTCTACGAGCAGTACTTC. This sequence encodes CSASSGGVYEQYF.

This chain joins TRBV29-1 and TRBJ1-1; D might be TRBD1 (5 bases). The germline V gene has CDR1 SQVTM and CDR2 ANQGSEA. The CDR3 runs 10 residues. Trimming cost V 7 bases and J 7 bases, with 10 bases left between them. The CDR3 sequence is CSGGHREAFF. The CDR3 DNA follows: TGCAGCGGTGGACACCGTGAAGCTTTCTTT.

In its sample, this clonotype was seen once. The chain carries TRBV5-1 and TRBJ2-1, with no clear D. From germline, CDR1 is SGHRS and CDR2 YFSETQ. Trimming removed 4 bases from V and 6 bases from J, with 20 bases in between. The CDR3 is 16 amino acids. The CDR3 spells CASSVRSGQEINEQFF. The CDR3 DNA sequence: TGCGCCAGCAGCGTTAGGTCCGGCCAGGAGATCAATGAGCAGTTCTTC.